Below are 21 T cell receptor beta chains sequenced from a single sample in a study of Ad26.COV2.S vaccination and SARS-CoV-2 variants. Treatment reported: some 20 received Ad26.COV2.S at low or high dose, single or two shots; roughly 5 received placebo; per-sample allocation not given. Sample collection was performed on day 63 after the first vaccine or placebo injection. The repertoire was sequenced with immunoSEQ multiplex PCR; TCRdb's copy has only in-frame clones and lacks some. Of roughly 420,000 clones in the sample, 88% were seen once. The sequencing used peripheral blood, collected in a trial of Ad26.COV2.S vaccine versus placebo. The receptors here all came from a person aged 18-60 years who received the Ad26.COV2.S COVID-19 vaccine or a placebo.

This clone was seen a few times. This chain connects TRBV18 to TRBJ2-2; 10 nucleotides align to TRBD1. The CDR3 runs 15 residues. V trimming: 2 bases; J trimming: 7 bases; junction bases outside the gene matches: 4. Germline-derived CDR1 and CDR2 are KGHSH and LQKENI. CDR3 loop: CASSPETGGIGELFF. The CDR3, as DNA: TGTGCCAGCTCACCAGAGACAGGGGGCATCGGGGAGCTGTTTTTT.

In DNA, the CDR3 is TGTGCCAGCAGCCAAGAAGGGACTAGAGATACCGGGGAGCTGTTTTTT. This codes for CASSQEGTRDTGELFF. V usage is TRBV4-2 and J usage is TRBJ2-2; TRBD2 matches 8 bases. CDR3 length: 16 residues. V shed 0 bases, J shed 5 bases, and the junction held 5 bases outside the gene matches. The germline V gene has CDR1 LGHNA and CDR2 YNFKEQ.

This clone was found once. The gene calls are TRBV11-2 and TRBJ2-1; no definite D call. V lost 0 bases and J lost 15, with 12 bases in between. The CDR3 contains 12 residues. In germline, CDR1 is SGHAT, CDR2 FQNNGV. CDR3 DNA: TGTGCCAGCAGCTTAGATGTGCAAGGGCCGTTCTTC. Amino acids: CASSLDVQGPFF.

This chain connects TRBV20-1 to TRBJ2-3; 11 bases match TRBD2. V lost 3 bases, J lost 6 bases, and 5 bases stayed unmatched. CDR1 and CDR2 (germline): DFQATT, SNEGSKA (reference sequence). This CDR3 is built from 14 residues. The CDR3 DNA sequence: TGCAGTGCTAGTAGTAGCGGGGGGGTGGATACGCAGTATTTT. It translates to CSASSSGGVDTQYF.

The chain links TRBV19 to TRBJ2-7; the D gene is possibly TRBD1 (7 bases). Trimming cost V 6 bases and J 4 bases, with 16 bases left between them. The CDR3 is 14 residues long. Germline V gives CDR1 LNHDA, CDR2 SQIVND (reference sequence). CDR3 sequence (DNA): TGTGCCAGTAGGCGGGGAAGGGGGCGTTACGAGCAGTACTTC. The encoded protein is CASRRGRGRYEQYF.

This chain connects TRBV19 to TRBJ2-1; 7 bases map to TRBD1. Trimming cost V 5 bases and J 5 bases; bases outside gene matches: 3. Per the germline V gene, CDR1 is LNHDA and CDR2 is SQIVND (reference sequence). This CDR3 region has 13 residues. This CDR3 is CASSVDRNNEQFF. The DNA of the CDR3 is TGTGCCAGTAGTGTGGACAGGAACAATGAGCAGTTCTTC. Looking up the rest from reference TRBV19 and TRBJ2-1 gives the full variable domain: DGGITQSPKYLFRKEGQNVTLSCEQNLNHDAMYWYRQDPGQGLRLIYYSQIVNDFQKGDIAEGYSVSREKKESFPLTVTSAQKNPTAFYLCASSVDRNNEQFFGPGTRLTVL.

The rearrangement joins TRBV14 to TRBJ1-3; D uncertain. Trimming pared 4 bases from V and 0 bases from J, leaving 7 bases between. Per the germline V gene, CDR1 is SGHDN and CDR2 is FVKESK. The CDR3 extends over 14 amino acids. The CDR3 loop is CASSLHSSGNTIYF. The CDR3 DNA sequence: TGTGCCAGCAGCCTTCACAGCTCTGGAAACACCATATATTTT.

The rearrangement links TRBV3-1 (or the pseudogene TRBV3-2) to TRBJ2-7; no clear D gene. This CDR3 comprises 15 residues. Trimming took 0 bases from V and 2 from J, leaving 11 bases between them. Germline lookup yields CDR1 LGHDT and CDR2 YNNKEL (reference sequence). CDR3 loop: CASSQEWRSTYEQYF. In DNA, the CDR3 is TGTGCCAGCAGCCAAGAATGGCGATCGACCTACGAGCAGTACTTC.

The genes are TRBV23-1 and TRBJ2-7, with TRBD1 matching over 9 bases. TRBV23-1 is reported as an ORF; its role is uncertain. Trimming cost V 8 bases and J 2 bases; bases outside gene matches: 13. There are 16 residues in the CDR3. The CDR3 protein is CASSYSGTGFPYEQYF. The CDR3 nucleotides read TGCGCCAGCTCTTACTCCGGGACAGGGTTCCCCTACGAGCAGTACTTC.

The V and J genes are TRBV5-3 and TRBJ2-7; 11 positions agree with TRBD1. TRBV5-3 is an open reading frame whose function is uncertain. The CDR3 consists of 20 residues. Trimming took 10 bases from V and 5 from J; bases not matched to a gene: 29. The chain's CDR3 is CAGKTPPSPSAPGQGDEQYF. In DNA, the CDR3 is TGTGCCGGAAAAACCCCCCCCTCGCCTTCGGCACCGGGACAGGGGGACGAGCAGTACTTC.

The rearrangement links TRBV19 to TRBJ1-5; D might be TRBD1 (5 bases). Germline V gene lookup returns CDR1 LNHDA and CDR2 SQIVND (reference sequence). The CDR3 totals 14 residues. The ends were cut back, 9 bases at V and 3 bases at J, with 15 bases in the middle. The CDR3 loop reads CASSTGVNNQPQHF. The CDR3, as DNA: TGTGCCAGCTCAACAGGCGTCAACAATCAGCCCCAGCATTTT.

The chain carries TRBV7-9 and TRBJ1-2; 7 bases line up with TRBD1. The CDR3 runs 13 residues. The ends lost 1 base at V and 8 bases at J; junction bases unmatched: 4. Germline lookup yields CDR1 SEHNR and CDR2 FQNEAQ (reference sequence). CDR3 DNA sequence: TGTGCCAGCAGCTTAGGTACAGGGGCCGGCTACACCTTC. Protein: CASSLGTGAGYTF. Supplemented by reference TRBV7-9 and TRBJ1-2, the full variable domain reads DTGVSQNPRHKITKRGQNVTFRCDPISEHNRLYWYRQTLGQGPEFLTYFQNEAQLEKSRLLSDRFSAERPKGSFSTLEIQRTEQGDSAMYLCASSLGTGAGYTFGSGTRLTVV.

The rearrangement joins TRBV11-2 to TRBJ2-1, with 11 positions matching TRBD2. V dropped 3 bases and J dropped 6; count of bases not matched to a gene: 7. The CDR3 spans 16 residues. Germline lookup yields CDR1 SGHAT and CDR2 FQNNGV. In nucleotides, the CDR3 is TGTGCCAGCAGCTTTGTTCCTAGCGGGGGGCCCAATGAGCAGTTCTTC. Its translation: CASSFVPSGGPNEQFF.

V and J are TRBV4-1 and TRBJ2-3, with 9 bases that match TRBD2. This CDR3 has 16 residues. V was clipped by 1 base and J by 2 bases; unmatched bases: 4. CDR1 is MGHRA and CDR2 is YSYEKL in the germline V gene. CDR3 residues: CASSQGLAGNTDTQYF. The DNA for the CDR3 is TGCGCCAGCAGCCAAGGGCTAGCGGGGAACACAGATACGCAGTATTTT.

Here the CDR3 DNA reads TGTGCCAGCAGCTTAGGGGGATTGTACGAGCAGTACTTC. Amino acid sequence: CASSLGGLYEQYF. The genes are TRBV7-2 and TRBJ2-7; D not certain. Germline V lookup: CDR1 SGHTA, CDR2 FQGNSA. The CDR3 extends over 13 amino acids. With 1 base removed from V and 4 bases from J, the gap between germline ends came to 8 bases.

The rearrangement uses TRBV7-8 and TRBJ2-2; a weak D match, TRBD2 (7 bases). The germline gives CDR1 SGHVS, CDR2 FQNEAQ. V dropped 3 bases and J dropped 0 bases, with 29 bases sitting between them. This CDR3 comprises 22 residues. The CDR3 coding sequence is TGTGCCAGCAGCTTCCCGGGGAGGGGGAAACCTTCTCACCCCGCGAACACCGGGGAGCTGTTTTTT. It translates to CASSFPGRGKPSHPANTGELFF.

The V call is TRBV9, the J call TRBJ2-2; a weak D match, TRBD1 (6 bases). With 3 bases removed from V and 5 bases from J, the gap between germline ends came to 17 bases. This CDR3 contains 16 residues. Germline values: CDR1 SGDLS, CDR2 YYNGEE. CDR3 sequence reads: CASSARGQPMTGELFF. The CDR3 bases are TGTGCCAGCAGCGCGAGAGGACAGCCGATGACCGGGGAGCTGTTTTTT.

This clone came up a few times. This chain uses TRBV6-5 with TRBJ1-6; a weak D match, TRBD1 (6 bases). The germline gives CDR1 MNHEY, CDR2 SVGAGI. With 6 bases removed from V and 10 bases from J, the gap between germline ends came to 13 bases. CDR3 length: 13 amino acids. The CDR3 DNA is TGTGCCAGCAGAGGGGGACTAGGGTCACCCCTCCACTTT. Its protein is CASRGGLGSPLHF.

This CDR3 is CASSLGWAYNEQFF. DNA of the CDR3: TGTGCCAGCAGCTTGGGATGGGCCTACAATGAGCAGTTCTTC. The chain combines TRBV5-6 with TRBJ2-1; D remains unclear. The CDR3 contains 14 residues. CDR1 SGHDT and CDR2 YYEEEE come from the germline V gene. V lost 0 bases, J lost 2 bases, and 6 bases lay in between.

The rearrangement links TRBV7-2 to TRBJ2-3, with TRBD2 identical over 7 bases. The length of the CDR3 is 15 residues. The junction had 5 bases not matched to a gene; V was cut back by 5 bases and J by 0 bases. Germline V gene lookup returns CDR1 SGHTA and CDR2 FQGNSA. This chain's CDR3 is CASSPRAGSTDTQYF. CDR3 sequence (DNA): TGTGCCAGCAGCCCCCGAGCGGGGAGCACAGATACGCAGTATTTT. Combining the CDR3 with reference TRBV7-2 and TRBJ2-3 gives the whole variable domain GAGVSQSPSNKVTEKGKDVELRCDPISGHTALYWYRQSLGQGLEFLIYFQGNSAPDKSGLPSDRFSAERTGGSVSTLTIQRTQQEDSAVYLCASSPRAGSTDTQYFGPGTRLTVL.

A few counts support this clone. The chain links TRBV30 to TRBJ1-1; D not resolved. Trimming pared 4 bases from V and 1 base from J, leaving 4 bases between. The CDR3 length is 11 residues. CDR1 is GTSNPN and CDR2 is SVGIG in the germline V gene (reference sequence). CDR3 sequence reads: CAWTWNTEAFF. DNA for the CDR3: TGTGCCTGGACCTGGAACACTGAAGCTTTCTTT. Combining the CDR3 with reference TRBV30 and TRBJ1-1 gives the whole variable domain SQTIHQWPATLVQPVGSPLSLECTVEGTSNPNLYWYRQAAGRGLQLLFYSVGIGQISSEVPQNLSASRPQDRQFILSSKKLLLSDSGFYLCAWTWNTEAFFGQGTRLTVV.